This record concerns one TCR beta chain sequence. Its target is not known. CDR3 length equals 15 residues. Germline CDR1 SGHRS, CDR2 YFSETQ. The V and J ends lost 1 base and 2 bases, in that order; junction bases with no gene match: 2. This sample is drawn from a study of memory CD4+ T cells and cytomegalovirus serostatus. General study points: CMV serostatus prediction reached median AUC approximately 0.95, or 0.91 with US-trained model.

The sort gate was single viable CD3+CD4+CD8-CD45RO+ cells for memory CD4+ T cells. Positive selection with CD4 microbeads enriched total CD4+ T cells. Under the authors' procedure: Out-of-frame sequences were removed, leaving 2 million to 2.5 million distinct TCRbeta sequences. Method: immunoSEQ multiplex PCR; TCRdb's copy keeps in-frame clones and lacks some. That table is the source of V, J and clone size, and D and trimming were worked out from the DNA. The top ten hold approximately 2.8% of the sample, which has some 73,000 clones, roughly 78% seen once. The rearrangement uses TRBV5-1 and TRBJ1-4; 7 bases map to TRBD1. Source material: memory CD4+ T cells from blood. The sequence derives from an adult in good health and CMV-seropositive. This CDR3 is CASSLIRGTNEKLFF. The CDR3 coding sequence is TGCGCCAGCAGCTTGATCAGGGGGACTAATGAAAAACTGTTTTTT.